Below are 20 T cell receptor beta chains sequenced from a single sample in a study of long-term antiretroviral therapy in people with HIV. They ran version v3.0 of the immunoSEQ assay at survey level. Libraries were prepared by immunoSEQ multiplex PCR; TCRdb keeps only in-frame clonotypes and omits some of them. The table has around 34,000 clones, under 85% seen once. The sample consisted of unsorted PBMCs, taken 3 years after starting antiretroviral therapy. These receptors were obtained from a man aged 45-65 years with HIV.

The V and J genes are TRBV7-9 and TRBJ2-7; D perhaps matches TRBD2 (6 bases). Germline values: CDR1 SEHNR, CDR2 FQNEAQ (reference sequence). Trimming took 2 bases from V and 3 from J, leaving 17 bases between them. This CDR3 has 16 residues. The CDR3 here is CASSLYGGVRDYEQYF. The DNA for the CDR3 is TGTGCCAGCAGCTTATACGGCGGGGTTAGGGACTACGAGCAGTACTTC.

This chain uses TRBV6-5 with TRBJ1-1, with D perhaps TRBD1 (5 bases). V shed 2 bases and J shed 5 bases, with 12 bases lying between them. Per the germline V gene, CDR1 is MNHEY and CDR2 is SVGAGI. The CDR3 has 14 amino acids. CDR3 DNA: TGTGCCAGCAGTTACCTACCTGAGGGGACTGAAGCTTTCTTT. This translates into CASSYLPEGTEAFF.

The V and J genes are TRBV5-4 and TRBJ1-1; D is uncertain. The CDR3 covers 14 residues. The germline V and J ends were trimmed by 1 base and 4 bases, with 11 bases remaining between them. CDR1 SGHNT and CDR2 YYREEE come from the germline V gene (reference sequence). The CDR3, as DNA: TGTGCCAGCAGCTTGAGAGCGGGCCCCACTGAAGCTTTCTTT. This gives the protein CASSLRAGPTEAFF. The full variable domain, rest sourced from reference TRBV5-4 and TRBJ1-1, is ETGVTQSPTHLIKTRGQQVTLRCSSQSGHNTVSWYQQALGQGPQFIFQYYREEENGRGNFPPRFSGLQFPNYSSELNVNALELDDSALYLCASSLRAGPTEAFFGQGTRLTVV.

J is TRBJ2-7 and V is TRBV7-2; D is tentatively TRBD1 or TRBD2 (6 bases each). This CDR3 is 17 amino acids long. Per the germline V gene, CDR1 is SGHTA and CDR2 is FQGNSA. V was cut by 5 bases and J by 1 base, with 21 bases left in between. CDR3 sequence: CASSQTVNGGPSYEQYF. CDR3 nucleotide sequence: TGTGCCAGCAGCCAGACAGTAAACGGGGGCCCTTCCTACGAGCAGTACTTC.

The CDR3 coding sequence is TGTGCCAGCAGTTTCGCCGGGCGGGTCGAGCAGTACTTC. This translates into CASSFAGRVEQYF. V usage is TRBV7-6 and J usage is TRBJ2-7; D might be TRBD2 (5 bases). Germline values: CDR1 SGHVS, CDR2 FNYEAQ. The CDR3 runs to 13 residues. Trimming removed 6 bases from V and 6 bases from J, with 15 bases in between.

The rearrangement joins TRBV19 to TRBJ2-3, with a weak D call TRBD2 (5 bases). Germline V gene lookup returns CDR1 LNHDA and CDR2 SQIVND (reference sequence). Trimming pared 7 bases from V and 7 bases from J, leaving 12 bases between. CDR3 length equals 12 residues. CDR3 in DNA: TGTGCCAGTAAGGGTAGCGAGTATACGCAGTATTTT. The encoded protein is CASKGSEYTQYF.

This CDR3 is CASSVGLAVTDTQYF. Here the CDR3 DNA reads TGTGCCAGCTCAGTGGGACTAGCGGTCACAGATACGCAGTATTTT. V and J are TRBV18 and TRBJ2-3, with TRBD2 identical over 11 bases. Germline V CDR1 and CDR2: KGHSH, LQKENI. This CDR3 is built from 15 residues. After removal of 5 bases from V and 2 bases from J, the junction contained 3 bases not matched to a gene.

This clone was observed once. V usage is TRBV9 and J usage is TRBJ1-1; 10 nucleotides line up with TRBD1. After removal of 3 bases from V and 5 bases from J, the junction contained 4 bases not matched to a gene. The CDR3 contains 14 residues. Looked up from germline, CDR1 is SGDLS and CDR2 is YYNGEE. The CDR3 coding sequence is TGTGCCAGCAGCGGGACAGGGGGGCAAACTGAAGCTTTCTTT. This encodes CASSGTGGQTEAFF.

The chain joins TRBV7-8 to TRBJ2-6, with TRBD1 matching over 10 bases. The CDR3 has 20 amino acids. The germline V gene has CDR1 SGHVS and CDR2 FQNEAQ. Trimming cost V 4 bases and J 1 base; bases outside gene matches: 13. The CDR3 spells CASSSNRDRGFVSGANVLTF. As DNA, the CDR3 is TGTGCCAGCAGCTCCAACCGGGACAGGGGCTTCGTTTCTGGGGCCAACGTCCTGACTTTC.

The genes are TRBV29-1 and TRBJ2-3; 7 bases align to TRBD2. J was trimmed by 3 bases and V by 6 bases; bases with no gene match: 12. Germline V gives CDR1 SQVTM, CDR2 ANQGSEA. The CDR3 sequence is 15 residues long. The DNA of the CDR3 is TGCAGCGTGGCGGGACTATATGAAGGGACAGATACGCAGTATTTT. Translated, it gives CSVAGLYEGTDTQYF.

The chain has TRBV7-9 and TRBJ1-6, with D tentatively TRBD1 (6 bases). This CDR3 comprises 16 residues. With 4 bases removed from V and 6 bases from J, the gap between germline ends came to 16 bases. The germline V gene has CDR1 SEHNR and CDR2 FQNEAQ (reference sequence). In DNA, the CDR3 is TGTGCCAGCAGCTCCGTAACAGGGCTTCGTAATTCACCCCTCCACTTT. As protein: CASSSVTGLRNSPLHF.

The V gene is TRBV7-9, the J gene TRBJ1-1; 7 bases agree with TRBD1. Per the germline V gene, CDR1 is SEHNR and CDR2 is FQNEAQ (reference sequence). CDR3 length: 13 residues. J gave up 4 bases and V 5 bases, and 4 bases lay outside the gene matches. CDR3 bases: TGTGCCAGCAGCGTGACAGGGATCACTGAAGCTTTCTTT. This encodes CASSVTGITEAFF.

The V and J genes are TRBV4-2 and TRBJ2-4; 9 bases fit TRBD1. Unmatched junction bases numbered 6, after V lost 1 base and J lost 5 bases. CDR3 length: 16 amino acids. Germline-derived CDR1 and CDR2 are LGHNA and YNFKEQ. The CDR3 region has the DNA TGTGCCAGCAGCCAAGTCCTGGACAGGGGTGAAAACATTCAGTACTTC. Protein sequence: CASSQVLDRGENIQYF.

The rearrangement uses TRBV28 and TRBJ1-2, with D perhaps TRBD1 (5 bases). V lost 2 bases and J 4 bases, leaving 11 bases between the germline ends. Germline lookup yields CDR1 MDHEN and CDR2 SYDVKM. The CDR3 has 14 amino acids. CDR3 nucleotides: TGTGCCAGCAGTTTAGGTCAGGGTAGCTATGGCTACACCTTC. Translated: CASSLGQGSYGYTF.

V is TRBV29-1 and J is TRBJ2-2, with D possibly being TRBD1 (6 bases). CDR1 SQVTM and CDR2 ANQGSEA come from the germline V gene. The V end was cut by 4 bases, the J end by 0 bases, with 6 bases between. The CDR3 totals 13 residues. The CDR3 is CSVGTANTGELFF. Written as DNA, the CDR3 is TGCAGCGTTGGGACAGCGAACACCGGGGAGCTGTTTTTT.

V is TRBV15 and J is TRBJ2-4; 9 bases fit TRBD1. The CDR3 is 14 amino acids. Germline V gene lookup returns CDR1 LNHNV and CDR2 YYDKDF (reference sequence). The junction had 2 bases not matched to a gene; V was cut back by 5 bases and J by 3 bases. The DNA of the CDR3 is TGTGCCACCAGCGGGGGACAGGGCAAAAACATTCAGTACTTC. Amino acids: CATSGGQGKNIQYF.

V is TRBV18 and J is TRBJ2-7, with 9 bases that match TRBD1. Germline V gives CDR1 KGHSH, CDR2 LQKENI. V shed 5 bases and J 2 bases; nucleotides not matched to a gene: 7. This CDR3 contains 15 residues. The CDR3 coding sequence is TGTGCCAGCTCAGTATCACAGGGGGCCCCCTACGAGCAGTACTTC. It translates to CASSVSQGAPYEQYF.

The gene calls are TRBV15 and TRBJ2-1; either TRBD1 or TRBD2 may fit D (7 bases each). Germline CDR1 is LNHNV and CDR2 is YYDKDF (reference sequence). Trimming removed 1 base at V and 7 bases at J, with 14 bases between. This CDR3 spans 15 amino acids. The CDR3 bases are TGTGCCACCAGCAGAGTTCCCAGGGGGGGGAATGAGCAGTTCTTC. Encoded protein: CATSRVPRGGNEQFF.

This clone was recorded only once. The chain uses TRBV4-3 and TRBJ2-2; 9 bases agree with TRBD2. V was pared by 0 bases and J by 2 bases, with 7 bases of the junction left unmatched. Germline V gene sequence: CDR1 LGHNA, CDR2 YSLEER. There are 18 residues in the CDR3. In nucleotides, the CDR3 is TGCGCCAGCAGCCAAGAAGCCCCTAGCGGGGCTAACACCGGGGAGCTGTTTTTT. This encodes CASSQEAPSGANTGELFF.

This chain uses TRBV5-4 with TRBJ2-1; maybe TRBD1 (6 bases). The CDR3 has 14 amino acids. V was pared by 0 bases and J by 8 bases, with 12 bases between. CDR1 SGHNT and CDR2 YYREEE come from the germline V gene (reference sequence). The CDR3 region is CASSLGNRDDEQFF. CDR3 coding DNA: TGTGCCAGCAGCTTGGGGAACAGGGACGATGAGCAGTTCTTC.